Listed below are T cell receptor beta chains from one sample, sequenced in a study of sequential checkpoint blockade in melanoma. TCRdb keeps only in-frame clones here, not all; method: immunoSEQ multiplex PCR. The sample comprises under 45,000 clones, just under 85% of which are singletons, and less than 6% rests with the top ten. Sequenced here: CD8+ T cells sorted from blood (inferred from file names), sampled from a patient given nivolumab and ipilimumab in sequence. These receptors originate from a human donor with melanoma. Each CDR3 is given with its conserved first and last residue. Each record gives: CDR3 protein, CDR3 DNA, D gene, clone size, CDR3 length, V gene, J gene. The D gene is left open where the match is weak. The size field is filled for only some rows; it gives once, few, many or a size class.

CDR3aa: CASSIVTRLDGTDTQYF; CDR3nt: TGTGCCAGTAGTATAGTTACCCGACTAGACGGCACAGATACGCAGTATTTT; d_gene: NA; abundance: NA; len: 17; v_gene: TRBV19; j_gene: TRBJ2-3
CDR3aa: CSVEATGTYEQYF; CDR3nt: TGCAGCGTTGAGGCGACAGGGACCTACGAGCAGTACTTC; d_gene: TRBD1; abundance: NA; len: 13; v_gene: TRBV29-1; j_gene: TRBJ2-7
CDR3aa: CASSSGTGGSYEQYF; CDR3nt: TGTGCCAGCAGCTCCGGGACAGGGGGCTCTTACGAGCAGTACTTC; d_gene: TRBD1; abundance: once; len: 15; v_gene: TRBV11-2; j_gene: TRBJ2-7
CDR3aa: CASSWGGDSYEQYF; CDR3nt: TGTGCCAGCAGCTGGGGGGGAGACAGCTACGAGCAGTACTTC; d_gene: TRBD2; abundance: NA; len: 14; v_gene: TRBV5-6; j_gene: TRBJ2-7
CDR3aa: CASTVTPSNYGYTF; CDR3nt: TGTGCCAGTACAGTGACGCCTAGTAACTATGGCTACACCTTC; d_gene: NA; abundance: NA; len: 14; v_gene: TRBV19; j_gene: TRBJ1-2
CDR3aa: CASNFEGGGSAYEQYF; CDR3nt: TGTGCCAGCAATTTCGAAGGGGGGGGCTCCGCCTACGAGCAGTACTTC; d_gene: NA; abundance: NA; len: 16; v_gene: TRBV28; j_gene: TRBJ2-7
CDR3aa: CASSAGTGGAYEQYF; CDR3nt: TGTGCCAGCAGCGCCGGGACAGGGGGCGCCTACGAGCAGTACTTC; d_gene: TRBD1; abundance: NA; len: 15; v_gene: TRBV9; j_gene: TRBJ2-7
CDR3aa: CASRTRSGGYYEQYF; CDR3nt: TGTGCCAGTAGGACCCGGTCTGGGGGCTACTACGAGCAGTACTTC; d_gene: NA; abundance: NA; len: 15; v_gene: TRBV19; j_gene: TRBJ2-7
CDR3aa: CASSLTGDEQYF; CDR3nt: TGCGCCAGCAGCCTAACAGGGGACGAGCAGTACTTC; d_gene: TRBD1; abundance: NA; len: 12; v_gene: TRBV5-1; j_gene: TRBJ2-7
CDR3aa: CASRGQGHYQETQYF; CDR3nt: TGTGCCAGCAGAGGTCAGGGACACTATCAAGAGACCCAGTACTTC; d_gene: NA; abundance: NA; len: 15; v_gene: TRBV27; j_gene: TRBJ2-5
CDR3aa: CASSVGEGNTEAFF; CDR3nt: TGTGCCAGCAGCGTAGGAGAGGGGAACACTGAAGCTTTCTTT; d_gene: NA; abundance: NA; len: 14; v_gene: TRBV9; j_gene: TRBJ1-1
CDR3aa: CASSQDISYEQYF; CDR3nt: TGTGCCAGCAGCCAAGATATTAGCTACGAGCAGTACTTC; d_gene: NA; abundance: once; len: 13; v_gene: TRBV14; j_gene: TRBJ2-7
CDR3aa: CASSVGGDPNTEAFF; CDR3nt: TGTGCCAGCAGCGTAGGGGGAGACCCGAACACTGAAGCTTTCTTT; d_gene: NA; abundance: NA; len: 15; v_gene: TRBV9; j_gene: TRBJ1-1
CDR3aa: CASSMISGINEQFF; CDR3nt: TGTGCCAGTAGTATGATTAGCGGGATAAATGAGCAGTTCTTC; d_gene: TRBD2; abundance: NA; len: 14; v_gene: TRBV19; j_gene: TRBJ2-1
CDR3aa: CASSLIGDEQYF; CDR3nt: TGTGCCAGCAGCCTTATCGGGGACGAGCAGTACTTC; d_gene: NA; abundance: NA; len: 12; v_gene: TRBV27; j_gene: TRBJ2-7
CDR3aa: CASQSDRTPYEQYF; CDR3nt: TGTGCCAGCCAATCTGACAGGACACCCTACGAGCAGTACTTC; d_gene: NA; abundance: NA; len: 14; v_gene: TRBV6-5; j_gene: TRBJ2-7
CDR3aa: CSVVGGGRTEAFF; CDR3nt: TGCAGCGTTGTAGGAGGGGGCAGGACTGAAGCTTTCTTT; d_gene: TRBD1; abundance: NA; len: 13; v_gene: TRBV29-1; j_gene: TRBJ1-1
CDR3aa: CAIRGNDNEKLFF; CDR3nt: TGTGCCATAAGGGGCAATGATAATGAAAAACTGTTTTTT; d_gene: NA; abundance: NA; len: 13; v_gene: TRBV19; j_gene: TRBJ1-4
CDR3aa: CATSRETGERYNEQFF; CDR3nt: TGTGCCACCAGCAGGGAAACAGGGGAAAGATACAATGAGCAGTTCTTC; d_gene: TRBD1; abundance: NA; len: 16; v_gene: TRBV15; j_gene: TRBJ2-1
CDR3aa: CASSPGLAVYEQYF; CDR3nt: TGTGCCAGCAGTCCGGGACTAGCGGTCTACGAGCAGTACTTC; d_gene: TRBD2; abundance: NA; len: 14; v_gene: TRBV28; j_gene: TRBJ2-7
CDR3aa: CASSIGTGRDEQYF; CDR3nt: TGTGCCAGTAGTATCGGGACAGGGAGGGACGAGCAGTACTTC; d_gene: TRBD1; abundance: medium-sized; len: 14; v_gene: TRBV19; j_gene: TRBJ2-7
CDR3aa: CACRDNNYYEQYF; CDR3nt: TGTGCCTGCCGGGACAATAATTACTACGAGCAGTACTTC; d_gene: NA; abundance: NA; len: 13; v_gene: TRBV30; j_gene: TRBJ2-7
CDR3aa: CASLEGVLSNQPQHF; CDR3nt: TGTGCCAGTCTTGAGGGGGTCTTGAGCAATCAGCCCCAGCATTTT; d_gene: NA; abundance: NA; len: 15; v_gene: TRBV19; j_gene: TRBJ1-5
CDR3aa: CASSQGQGSYQPQHF; CDR3nt: TGCGCCAGCAGCCAAGGACAAGGATCTTACCAGCCCCAGCATTTT; d_gene: NA; abundance: NA; len: 15; v_gene: TRBV4-1; j_gene: TRBJ1-5
CDR3aa: CASSSGTGDLSEQYF; CDR3nt: TGTGCCAGCAGCTCCGGGACAGGGGATCTCTCCGAGCAGTACTTC; d_gene: TRBD1; abundance: NA; len: 15; v_gene: TRBV7-9; j_gene: TRBJ2-7
CDR3aa: CASVGTSGIEEQFF; CDR3nt: TGTGCCAGCGTCGGGACTAGCGGGATTGAGGAGCAGTTCTTC; d_gene: TRBD2; abundance: NA; len: 14; v_gene: TRBV2; j_gene: TRBJ2-1
CDR3aa: CASTKGGGAAEAFF; CDR3nt: TGTGCCAGTACCAAAGGCGGGGGTGCGGCTGAAGCTTTCTTT; d_gene: NA; abundance: NA; len: 14; v_gene: TRBV19; j_gene: TRBJ1-1
CDR3aa: CASSRGSEQYF; CDR3nt: TGTGCCAGCAGTAGGGGTTCCGAGCAGTACTTC; d_gene: NA; abundance: NA; len: 11; v_gene: TRBV27; j_gene: TRBJ2-7
CDR3aa: CASSQDRVIGPLRDYTF; CDR3nt: TGCGCCAGCAGCCAAGATAGAGTTATAGGGCCTCTTCGGGACTACACCTTC; d_gene: NA; abundance: NA; len: 17; v_gene: TRBV4-1; j_gene: TRBJ1-2
CDR3aa: CASSDGTGTTYEQYF; CDR3nt: TGTGCCAGCAGCGACGGGACAGGGACGACCTACGAGCAGTACTTC; d_gene: TRBD1; abundance: NA; len: 15; v_gene: TRBV9; j_gene: TRBJ2-7
CDR3aa: CASSYPGVEKLFF; CDR3nt: TGTGCCAGCAGTTACCCAGGGGTCGAAAAACTGTTTTTT; d_gene: NA; abundance: NA; len: 13; v_gene: TRBV6-6; j_gene: TRBJ1-4
CDR3aa: CASSIQGSNTEAFF; CDR3nt: TGTGCCAGTAGTATACAGGGATCGAACACTGAAGCTTTCTTT; d_gene: NA; abundance: NA; len: 14; v_gene: TRBV19; j_gene: TRBJ1-1
CDR3aa: CASSPFRYSNQPQHF; CDR3nt: TGTGCCAGCTCACCATTCAGGTATAGCAATCAGCCCCAGCATTTT; d_gene: NA; abundance: NA; len: 15; v_gene: TRBV18; j_gene: TRBJ1-5
CDR3aa: CASSLFLAGVVEQFF; CDR3nt: TGTGCCAGCAGCTTGTTTCTAGCGGGAGTCGTTGAGCAGTTCTTC; d_gene: TRBD2; abundance: NA; len: 15; v_gene: TRBV5-5; j_gene: TRBJ2-1
CDR3aa: CASSGLAGSNHEQFF; CDR3nt: TGTGCCAGCAGTGGCCTAGCGGGGAGTAATCATGAGCAGTTCTTC; d_gene: TRBD2; abundance: NA; len: 15; v_gene: TRBV6-4; j_gene: TRBJ2-1
CDR3aa: CASSRTFEGNTEAFF; CDR3nt: TGTGCCAGCAGCCGCACATTTGAGGGTAACACTGAAGCTTTCTTT; d_gene: NA; abundance: NA; len: 15; v_gene: TRBV4-2; j_gene: TRBJ1-1
CDR3aa: CASSNPGQHYEQYF; CDR3nt: TGTGCCAGCAGCAACCCGGGACAGCATTACGAGCAGTACTTC; d_gene: TRBD1; abundance: NA; len: 14; v_gene: TRBV7-9; j_gene: TRBJ2-7
CDR3aa: CASSLTSGALEQYF; CDR3nt: TGTGCCAGCAGCCTGACTAGCGGGGCGTTGGAGCAGTACTTC; d_gene: TRBD2; abundance: NA; len: 14; v_gene: TRBV13; j_gene: TRBJ2-7
CDR3aa: CASSLWVDITSTDTQYF; CDR3nt: TGTGCCAGCAGTTTATGGGTGGACATAACTAGCACAGATACGCAGTATTTT; d_gene: NA; abundance: NA; len: 17; v_gene: TRBV28; j_gene: TRBJ2-3
CDR3aa: CASSHSSGSGADTQYF; CDR3nt: TGTGCCAGCAGCCATTCTAGCGGGAGTGGCGCAGATACGCAGTATTTT; d_gene: TRBD2; abundance: NA; len: 16; v_gene: TRBV4-2; j_gene: TRBJ2-3
CDR3aa: CASPDLRGQYYEQYF; CDR3nt: TGTGCCAGCCCAGACTTACGGGGACAATACTACGAGCAGTACTTC; d_gene: NA; abundance: NA; len: 15; v_gene: TRBV2; j_gene: TRBJ2-7